These T cell receptor beta chains were read from a single sample in a study of blood T cell repertoires in COVID-19. TCRdb keeps only in-frame clones here, not all; method: immunoSEQ multiplex PCR. The table has about 260,000 clones, more than 80% seen once; the top ten hold over 3.5%. The sample taken for sequencing was peripheral blood. These receptors were obtained from a woman between 40 and 50 years old with acute or convalescent COVID-19. CDR3s include the opening cysteine and the closing phenylalanine or tryptophan. D genes are given only for firm matches. Some rows mark clone size as missing; the rest say once, few, many or name a class of expanded clone.

D gene	clone size	CDR3 length	V gene	J gene	CDR3 DNA	CDR3 protein
TRBD1	NA	14	TRBV5-4	TRBJ2-5	TGTGCCAGCAGCTTGACAGGGGCTCAAGAGACCCAGTACTTC	CASSLTGAQETQYF
NA	NA	14	TRBV10-2	TRBJ2-2	TGCGCCAGCAGTCGGAGGGTTAGCACCGGGGAGCTGTTTTTT	CASSRRVSTGELFF
TRBD2	few	18	TRBV27	TRBJ2-3	TGTGCCAGCCGCCCTTGGGCTTATAGCGGGGGGGCCTGGGATACGCAGTATTTT	CASRPWAYSGGAWDTQYF
TRBD2	NA	18	TRBV5-1	TRBJ2-1	TGCGCCAGCAGCGGCCAGACTAGCGGGGTCCTCTCCTACAATGAGCAGTTCTTC	CASSGQTSGVLSYNEQFF
NA	NA	14	TRBV25-1	TRBJ1-6	TGTGCCAGCAATTTAGGAGGGTATAATTCACCCCTCCACTTT	CASNLGGYNSPLHF
NA	once	12	TRBV19	TRBJ1-1	TGTGCCACCGCGGGGACGAACACTGAAGCTTTCTTT	CATAGTNTEAFF
NA	NA	16	TRBV6-5	TRBJ1-6	TGTGCCAGCAGTTACTCAGATCAACAGCATAATTCACCCCTCCACTTT	CASSYSDQQHNSPLHF
NA	NA	16	TRBV9	TRBJ1-2	TGTGCCAGCAGCGTAAATTTCGGGACACCCCCAGGGGGCTACACCTTC	CASSVNFGTPPGGYTF
NA	NA	12	TRBV29-1	TRBJ1-5	TGCAGCGTTACTGAGGGCAATCAGCCCCAGCATTTT	CSVTEGNQPQHF
NA	NA	12	TRBV2	TRBJ1-1	TGTGCCAGCAGGTACACGAACACTGAAGCTTTCTTT	CASRYTNTEAFF
NA	NA	13	TRBV2	TRBJ1-1	TGTGCCAGCAAAAAATCAGGGAACACTGAAGCTTTCTTT	CASKKSGNTEAFF
TRBD1	NA	15	TRBV7-9	TRBJ1-2	TGTGCCAGCAGCTTCGGACAGGGGACCTCCGGGGGCTACACCTTC	CASSFGQGTSGGYTF
NA	NA	15	TRBV11-2	TRBJ1-2	TGTGCCAGCAGCTTAATCAGGGCCCAGGGCTATGGCTACACCTTC	CASSLIRAQGYGYTF
NA	NA	14	TRBV9	TRBJ2-2	TGTGCCAGCAGCCAACCTGAGGGTTTCGGGGAGCTGTTTTTT	CASSQPEGFGELFF
NA	NA	15	TRBV30	TRBJ2-3	TGTGCCTCCACCCTCGAAGGGCGGGGCACAGATACGCAGTATTTT	CASTLEGRGTDTQYF
TRBD1	NA	15	TRBV19	TRBJ2-1	TGTGCCAGTAGTATCCGTGGACAGGGAGACAATGAGCAGTTCTTC	CASSIRGQGDNEQFF
NA	NA	15	TRBV6-5	TRBJ1-5	TGTGCCAGCAGCCCGAGGGGGTTCAGCAATCAGCCCCAGCATTTT	CASSPRGFSNQPQHF
NA	NA	12	TRBV6-6	TRBJ1-1	TGTGCCAGCAGGAACGCGCAGGGGGAAGCTTTCTTT	CASRNAQGEAFF
TRBD1	NA	16	TRBV9	TRBJ1-2	TGTGCCAGCAGCGTAGGGGGACAGGGTAGGGGCTATGGCTACACCTTC	CASSVGGQGRGYGYTF
NA	NA	17	TRBV5-1	TRBJ1-6	TGCGCCAGCAGCCTTCGTACGCCGACAGAAACCAATTCACCCCTCCACTTT	CASSLRTPTETNSPLHF
NA	few	15	TRBV19	TRBJ1-6	TGTGCCAGTAGGAGGTCTGTTATCGGTGATTCACCCCTCCACTTT	CASRRSVIGDSPLHF
NA	NA	14	TRBV7-6	TRBJ1-1	TGTGCCAGCAGCGTCCCGGGACATAGCACTGAAGCTTTCTTT	CASSVPGHSTEAFF
NA	NA	13	TRBV5-1	TRBJ2-2	TGCGCCAGCAGCTCCGGGATCACCGGGGAGCTGTTTTTT	CASSSGITGELFF
TRBD1	NA	15	TRBV5-1	TRBJ1-5	TGCGCCAGCAGCTCGGGACAGGAACCCAATCAGCCCCAGCATTTT	CASSSGQEPNQPQHF
TRBD1	NA	15	TRBV3-1/TRBV3-2	TRBJ1-2	TGTGCCAGCAGCCAAGACCCCGGGACAGCATATGGCTACACCTTC	CASSQDPGTAYGYTF
NA	once	16	TRBV5-1	TRBJ1-2	TGCGCCAGCAGCTTGGACCACAGGAAAGCTAACTATGGCTACACCTTC	CASSLDHRKANYGYTF
NA	NA	14	TRBV27	TRBJ2-3	TGTGCCAGCAGAAGTAGCGGTTACACAGATACGCAGTATTTT	CASRSSGYTDTQYF
NA	NA	10	TRBV20-1	TRBJ1-2	TGCAGTGCTCAAGACGGGGGCTACACCTTC	CSAQDGGYTF
NA	once	12	TRBV29-1	TRBJ1-1	TGCAGCGTTGCAGACCCCACGGGTGAAGCTTTCTTT	CSVADPTGEAFF
NA	NA	15	TRBV15	TRBJ2-6	TGTGCCCTGACGGAGGGAGGCCCTGGGGCCAACGTCCTGACTTTC	CALTEGGPGANVLTF
NA	NA	12	TRBV7-2	TRBJ1-2	TGTGCCAGCAGCCCCGGGGGGGAAGGCTACACCTTC	CASSPGGEGYTF
NA	NA	15	TRBV6-5	TRBJ1-6	TGTGCCAGCACCACCTGGGACAATGATAATTCACCCCTCCACTTT	CASTTWDNDNSPLHF
NA	NA	17	TRBV9	TRBJ2-3	TGTGCCAGCAGCGTAGAGAGGCAGGAGGCACCCACAGATACGCAGTATTTT	CASSVERQEAPTDTQYF
TRBD2	NA	18	TRBV7-9	TRBJ2-1	TGTGCCAGCAGCGTAACTAGCGGGGGCCCCAAATTCTACAATGAGCAGTTCTTC	CASSVTSGGPKFYNEQFF
TRBD1	once	16	TRBV9	TRBJ1-2	TGTGCCAGCAGCGTAGCTACGGTTGGGACAGGGCTTGGCTACACCTTC	CASSVATVGTGLGYTF
TRBD1	NA	15	TRBV7-6	TRBJ1-1	TGTGCCAGCAGCTCGGACAGGGGGTTATACACTGAAGCTTTCTTT	CASSSDRGLYTEAFF
TRBD2	few	16	TRBV11-3	TRBJ2-5	TGTGCCAGCAGCGCCGGCTGGCGGGGGGGCTATCAGACCCAGTACTTC	CASSAGWRGGYQTQYF
TRBD1	NA	15	TRBV5-1	TRBJ1-6	TGCGCCAGCAGCCGACAGGGTTCCTATAATTCACCCCTCCACTTT	CASSRQGSYNSPLHF
NA	few	15	TRBV9	TRBJ1-4	TGTGCCAGCAGCCCGCAACCGGGGAGTCGTGAAAAACTGTTTTTT	CASSPQPGSREKLFF
NA	NA	13	TRBV20-1	TRBJ1-1	TGCAGTGCTAGTTCTTCAGTGAACACTGAAGCTTTCTTT	CSASSSVNTEAFF
TRBD1	NA	17	TRBV11-2	TRBJ1-1	TGTGCCAGCAGCTTAGTTGAGGGACAGGGCAAGAACACTGAAGCTTTCTTT	CASSLVEGQGKNTEAFF
NA	NA	16	TRBV21-1	TRBJ1-1	TGTGCCAGCAGCAAAGTAGCCAGGGTCAAGGACACTGAAGCTTTCTTT	CASSKVARVKDTEAFF
TRBD1	NA	14	TRBV6-5	TRBJ1-2	TGTGCCAGCAGTTACTCAGTCAGGGGGAGCGGCTACACCTTC	CASSYSVRGSGYTF
TRBD2	NA	16	TRBV6-6	TRBJ2-5	TGTGCCAGCAGTTACTCCCAACTAGCGGGGGTCGAGACCCAGTACTTC	CASSYSQLAGVETQYF
NA	NA	15	TRBV5-1	TRBJ1-4	TGCGCCAGCAGCTTGGACCAGATAACAGGGGAAAAACTGTTTTTT	CASSLDQITGEKLFF
NA	NA	14	TRBV4-2	TRBJ1-2	TGTGCCAGCAGCCAAGATGGGAGGACCTATGGCTACACCTTC	CASSQDGRTYGYTF
TRBD1	NA	16	TRBV5-1	TRBJ2-5	TGCGCCAGCAGCTCGGCATTGACAGGGGGTGGTAAGACCCAGTACTTC	CASSSALTGGGKTQYF
TRBD2	NA	16	TRBV2	TRBJ2-5	TGTGCCAGCAGTGAAGCTGAACTAGCGGGCCAAGAGACCCAGTACTTC	CASSEAELAGQETQYF
TRBD1	many	19	TRBV14	TRBJ2-6	TGTGCCAGCAGCCAAGCGACAGGGTCCGTAACGACTGGGGCCAACGTCCTGACTTTC	CASSQATGSVTTGANVLTF
NA	NA	15	TRBV11-2	TRBJ2-3	TGTGCCAGCAGCTTAAACGGGCTAGCCACAGATACGCAGTATTTT	CASSLNGLATDTQYF
TRBD2	NA	17	TRBV6-1	TRBJ2-1	TGTGCCAGCAGTGTCGGAGGACTAGCGGGGGGCTACAATGAGCAGTTCTTC	CASSVGGLAGGYNEQFF
NA	few	18	TRBV21-1	TRBJ1-1	TGTGCCAGCAGCAATTACCAGACAGGGCACATGAAGAACACTGAAGCTTTCTTT	CASSNYQTGHMKNTEAFF
NA	NA	15	TRBV10-1	TRBJ2-1	TGCGCCAGCAGTGAGTCGGGGCAGGGGATAAATGAGCAGTTCTTC	CASSESGQGINEQFF
NA	NA	14	TRBV27	TRBJ1-2	TGTGCCAGCAGTTTCGGGGGTTCTTGGTATGGCTACACCTTC	CASSFGGSWYGYTF
NA	NA	13	TRBV27	TRBJ1-1	TGTGCCAGCAGCCGTACGGTGAACACTGAAGCTTTCTTT	CASSRTVNTEAFF
NA	NA	14	TRBV5-6	TRBJ1-1	TGTGCCAGCAGCAGTCCTTGGCGAGGCACTGAAGCTTTCTTT	CASSSPWRGTEAFF
TRBD1	NA	15	TRBV7-9	TRBJ1-2	TGTGCCAGCAGCTTAGCGCCGGGACAGTCCTATGGCTACACCTTC	CASSLAPGQSYGYTF